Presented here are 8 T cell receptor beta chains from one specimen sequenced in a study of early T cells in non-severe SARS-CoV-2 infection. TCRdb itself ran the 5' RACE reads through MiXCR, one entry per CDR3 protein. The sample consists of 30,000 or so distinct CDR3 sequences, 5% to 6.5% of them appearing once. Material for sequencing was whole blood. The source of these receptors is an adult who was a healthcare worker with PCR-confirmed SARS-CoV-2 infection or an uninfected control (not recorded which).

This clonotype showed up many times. Here the CDR3 DNA reads TGTGCCAGCAGCGCCGCCGTTAGGGTCGGCGTCGACGAGCAGTACTTC. Its translation is CASSAAVRVGVDEQYF. V is TRBV9 and J is TRBJ2-7; no reliable D call. From germline, CDR1 is SGDLS and CDR2 YYNGEE. The V and J ends lost 3 bases and 5 bases respectively, with 21 bases between them. The CDR3 is 16 residues long.

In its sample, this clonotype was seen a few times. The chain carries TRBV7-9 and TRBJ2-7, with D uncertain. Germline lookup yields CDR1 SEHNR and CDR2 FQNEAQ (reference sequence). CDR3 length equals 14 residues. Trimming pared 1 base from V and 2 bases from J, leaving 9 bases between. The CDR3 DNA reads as TGTGCCAGCAGCTTAGGCCCTAACACCTACGAGCAGTACTTC. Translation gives CASSLGPNTYEQYF.

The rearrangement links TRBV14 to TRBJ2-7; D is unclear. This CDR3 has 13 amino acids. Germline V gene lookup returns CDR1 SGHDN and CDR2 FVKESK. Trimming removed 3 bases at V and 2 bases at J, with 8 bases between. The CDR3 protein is CASSQDRTYEQYF. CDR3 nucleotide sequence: TGTGCCAGCAGCCAGGACCGGACCTACGAGCAGTACTTC.

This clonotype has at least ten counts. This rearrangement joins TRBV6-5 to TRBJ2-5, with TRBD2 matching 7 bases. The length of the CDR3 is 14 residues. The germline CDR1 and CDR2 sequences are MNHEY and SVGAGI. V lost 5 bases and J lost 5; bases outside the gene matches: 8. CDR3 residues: CASSRPRAGETQYF. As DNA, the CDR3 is TGTGCCAGCAGTCGACCCAGAGCGGGGGAGACCCAGTACTTC.

The CDR3 DNA is TGTGCCAGCAGTTTAAGGGGAACCGGAAACACCATATATTTT. Translated, it gives CASSLRGTGNTIYF. V and J are TRBV27 and TRBJ1-3, with a weak D call TRBD1 (5 bases). Germline CDR1 and CDR2: MNHEY and SMNVEV (reference sequence). V lost 2 bases to trimming and J lost 4 bases, with 9 bases between them. This CDR3 is 14 amino acids long.

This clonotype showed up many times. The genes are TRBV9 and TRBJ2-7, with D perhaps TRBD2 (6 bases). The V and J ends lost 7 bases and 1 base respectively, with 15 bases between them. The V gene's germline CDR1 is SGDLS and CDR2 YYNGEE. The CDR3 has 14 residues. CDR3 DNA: TGTGCCAGCTCCCCCCCGGGGGATTCCTACGAGCAGTACTTC. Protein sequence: CASSPPGDSYEQYF.

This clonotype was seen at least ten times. In DNA form, the CDR3 reads TGTGCCAGCAGCTTAGTCCCAGGGGACTTGGCCAAAAACATTCAGTACTTC. This gives the protein CASSLVPGDLAKNIQYF. The rearrangement links TRBV7-8 to TRBJ2-4, with D perhaps being TRBD1 or TRBD2 (6 bases each). This CDR3 contains 17 residues. V lost 1 base to trimming and J lost 1 base, with 14 bases between them. Germline CDR1 SGHVS, CDR2 FQNEAQ.

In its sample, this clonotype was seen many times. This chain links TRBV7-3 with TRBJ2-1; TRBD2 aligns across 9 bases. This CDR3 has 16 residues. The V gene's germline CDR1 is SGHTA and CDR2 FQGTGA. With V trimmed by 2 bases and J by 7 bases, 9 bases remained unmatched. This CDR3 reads CASSLFASSGMNEQFF. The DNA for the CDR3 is TGTGCCAGCAGCTTATTCGCGTCTAGCGGGATGAATGAGCAGTTCTTC.